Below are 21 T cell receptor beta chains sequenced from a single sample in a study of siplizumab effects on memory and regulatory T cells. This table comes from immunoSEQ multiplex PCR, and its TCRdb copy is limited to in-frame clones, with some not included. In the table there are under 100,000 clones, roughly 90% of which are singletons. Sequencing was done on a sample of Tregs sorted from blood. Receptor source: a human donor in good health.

CDR3 amino acids: CASSPISTGPYGYTF. Written as DNA, the CDR3 is TGTGCCAGCAGTCCTATCTCGACAGGCCCCTATGGCTACACCTTC. This chain connects TRBV28 to TRBJ1-2, with D possibly TRBD1 on 6 matching bases. CDR3 length equals 15 residues. Germline CDR1 reads MDHEN; CDR2 reads SYDVKM. Trimming pared 5 bases from V and 4 bases from J, leaving 17 bases between.

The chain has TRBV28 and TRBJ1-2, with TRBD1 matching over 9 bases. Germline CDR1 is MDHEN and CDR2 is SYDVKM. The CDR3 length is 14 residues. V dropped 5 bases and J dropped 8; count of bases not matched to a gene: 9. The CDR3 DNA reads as TGTGCCAGCAGTAAAACAGGGGGCGCGTCCGGCTACACCTTC. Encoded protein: CASSKTGGASGYTF.

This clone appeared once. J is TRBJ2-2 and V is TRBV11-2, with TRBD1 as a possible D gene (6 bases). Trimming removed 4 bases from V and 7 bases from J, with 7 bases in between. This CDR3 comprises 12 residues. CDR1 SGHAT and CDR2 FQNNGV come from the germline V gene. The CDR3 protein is CASSYRVGELFF. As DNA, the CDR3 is TGTGCCAGCAGCTACAGGGTCGGGGAGCTGTTTTTT.

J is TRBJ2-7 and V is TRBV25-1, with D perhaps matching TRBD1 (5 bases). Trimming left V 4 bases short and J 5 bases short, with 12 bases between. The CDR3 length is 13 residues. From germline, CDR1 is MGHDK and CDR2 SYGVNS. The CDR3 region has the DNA TGTGCCAGCAGTGTCATAACAGGCGACGAGCAGTACTTC. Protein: CASSVITGDEQYF.

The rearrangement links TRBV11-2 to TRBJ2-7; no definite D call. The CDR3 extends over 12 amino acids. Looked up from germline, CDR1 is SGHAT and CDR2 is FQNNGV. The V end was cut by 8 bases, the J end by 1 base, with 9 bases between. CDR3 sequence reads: CASARMSYEQYF. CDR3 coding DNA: TGTGCCAGCGCCAGGATGTCCTACGAGCAGTACTTC.

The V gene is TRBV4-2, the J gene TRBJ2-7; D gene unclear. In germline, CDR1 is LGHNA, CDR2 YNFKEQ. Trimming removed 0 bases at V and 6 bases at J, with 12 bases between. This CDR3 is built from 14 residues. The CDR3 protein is CASSQDWMGSEQYF. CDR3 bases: TGTGCCAGCAGCCAAGACTGGATGGGGTCCGAGCAGTACTTC.

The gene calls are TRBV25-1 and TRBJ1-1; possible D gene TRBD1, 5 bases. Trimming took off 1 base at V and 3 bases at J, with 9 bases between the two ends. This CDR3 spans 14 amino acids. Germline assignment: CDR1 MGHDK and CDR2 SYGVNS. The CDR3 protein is CASSEWGKDTEAFF. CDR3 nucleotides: TGTGCCAGCAGTGAATGGGGGAAGGACACTGAAGCTTTCTTT.

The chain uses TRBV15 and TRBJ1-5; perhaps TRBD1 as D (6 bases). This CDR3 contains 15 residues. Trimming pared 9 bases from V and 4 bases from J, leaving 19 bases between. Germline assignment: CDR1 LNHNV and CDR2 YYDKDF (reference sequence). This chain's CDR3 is CATTGTSSPNQPQHF. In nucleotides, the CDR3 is TGTGCCACTACTGGGACATCCTCCCCGAATCAGCCCCAGCATTTT.

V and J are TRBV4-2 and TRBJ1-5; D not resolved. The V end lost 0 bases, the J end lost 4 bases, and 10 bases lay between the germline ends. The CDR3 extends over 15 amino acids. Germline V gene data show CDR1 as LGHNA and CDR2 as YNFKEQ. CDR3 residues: CASSQDRAGNQPQHF. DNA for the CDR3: TGTGCCAGCAGCCAAGATAGGGCGGGAAATCAGCCCCAGCATTTT.

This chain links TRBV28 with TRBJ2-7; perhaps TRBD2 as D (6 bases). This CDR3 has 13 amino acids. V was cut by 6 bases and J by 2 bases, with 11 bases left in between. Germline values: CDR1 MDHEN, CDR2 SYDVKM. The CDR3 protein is CASREGGTYEQYF. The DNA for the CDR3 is TGTGCCAGCAGAGAGGGCGGGACCTACGAGCAGTACTTC.

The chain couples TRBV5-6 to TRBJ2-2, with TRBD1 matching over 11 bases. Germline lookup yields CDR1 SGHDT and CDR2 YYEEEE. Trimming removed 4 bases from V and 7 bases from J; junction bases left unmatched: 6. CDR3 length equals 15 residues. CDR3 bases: TGTGCCAGCAGCCCCCCGGGACAGGGGGTCGGGGAGCTGTTTTTT. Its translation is CASSPPGQGVGELFF.

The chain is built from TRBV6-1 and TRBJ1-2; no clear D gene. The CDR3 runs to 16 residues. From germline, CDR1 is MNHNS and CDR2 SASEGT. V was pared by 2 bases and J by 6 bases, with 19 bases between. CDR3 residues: CASSESVQALWDGYTF. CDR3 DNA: TGTGCCAGCAGTGAATCGGTGCAGGCCCTCTGGGATGGCTACACCTTC.

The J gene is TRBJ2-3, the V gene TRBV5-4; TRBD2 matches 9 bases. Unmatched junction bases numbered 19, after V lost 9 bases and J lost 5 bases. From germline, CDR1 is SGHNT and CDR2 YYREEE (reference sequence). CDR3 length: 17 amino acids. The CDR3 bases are TGTGCCACCAAGGGTGGCGGGGGGGCCTTCGGTGGAGATACGCAGTATTTT. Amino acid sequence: CATKGGGGAFGGDTQYF.

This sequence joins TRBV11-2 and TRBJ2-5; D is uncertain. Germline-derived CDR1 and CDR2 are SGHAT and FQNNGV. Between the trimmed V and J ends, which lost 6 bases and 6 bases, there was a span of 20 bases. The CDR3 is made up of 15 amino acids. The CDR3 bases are TGTGCCAGCAGTCCTTCTTTCGACCCTTGGAAGACCCAGTACTTC. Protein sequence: CASSPSFDPWKTQYF. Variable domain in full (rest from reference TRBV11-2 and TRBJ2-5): EAGVAQSPRYKIIEKRQSVAFWCNPISGHATLYWYQQILGQGPKLLIQFQNNGVVDDSQLPKDRFSAERLKGVDSTLKIQPAKLEDSAVYLCASSPSFDPWKTQYFGPGTRLLVL.

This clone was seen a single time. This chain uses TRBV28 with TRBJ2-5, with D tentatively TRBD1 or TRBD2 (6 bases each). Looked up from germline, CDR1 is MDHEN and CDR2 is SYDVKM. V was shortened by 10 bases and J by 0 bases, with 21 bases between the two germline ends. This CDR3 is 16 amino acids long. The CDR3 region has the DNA TGTGCCACCTCCGAATGGGCGGGACAAAACCAAGAGACCCAGTACTTC. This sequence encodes CATSEWAGQNQETQYF.

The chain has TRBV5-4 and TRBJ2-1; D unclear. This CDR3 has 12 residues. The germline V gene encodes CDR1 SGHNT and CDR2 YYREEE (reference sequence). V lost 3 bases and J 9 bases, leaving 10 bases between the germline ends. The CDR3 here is CASSSNPGEQFF. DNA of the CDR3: TGTGCCAGCAGCTCCAACCCGGGTGAGCAGTTCTTC.

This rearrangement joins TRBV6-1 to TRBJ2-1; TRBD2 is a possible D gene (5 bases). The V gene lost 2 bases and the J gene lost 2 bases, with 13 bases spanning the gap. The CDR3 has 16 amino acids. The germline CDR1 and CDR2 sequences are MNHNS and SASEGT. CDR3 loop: CASSEYPDLAYNEQFF. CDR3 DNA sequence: TGTGCCAGCAGTGAATACCCGGACTTAGCCTACAATGAGCAGTTCTTC.

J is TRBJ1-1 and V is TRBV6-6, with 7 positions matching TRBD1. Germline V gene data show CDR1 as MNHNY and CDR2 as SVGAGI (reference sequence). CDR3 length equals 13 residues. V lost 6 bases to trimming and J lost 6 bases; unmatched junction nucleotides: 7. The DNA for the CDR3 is TGTGCCAGCAGCCTCGGACAGGTGGCTGAAGCTTTCTTT. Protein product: CASSLGQVAEAFF.

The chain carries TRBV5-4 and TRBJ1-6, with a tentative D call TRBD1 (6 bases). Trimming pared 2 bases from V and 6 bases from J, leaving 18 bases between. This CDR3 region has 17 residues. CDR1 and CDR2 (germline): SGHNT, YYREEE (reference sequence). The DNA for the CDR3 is TGTGCCAGCAGCTTCACAAGAGGGGGGGTGGCTAATTCACCCCTCCACTTT. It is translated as CASSFTRGGVANSPLHF.

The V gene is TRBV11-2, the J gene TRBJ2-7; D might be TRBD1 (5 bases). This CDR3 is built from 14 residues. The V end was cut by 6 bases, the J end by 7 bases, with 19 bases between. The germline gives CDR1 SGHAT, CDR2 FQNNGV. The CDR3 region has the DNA TGTGCCAGCAGAAAGGAGACAGTAGTGGCGGAGCAGTACTTC. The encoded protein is CASRKETVVAEQYF.

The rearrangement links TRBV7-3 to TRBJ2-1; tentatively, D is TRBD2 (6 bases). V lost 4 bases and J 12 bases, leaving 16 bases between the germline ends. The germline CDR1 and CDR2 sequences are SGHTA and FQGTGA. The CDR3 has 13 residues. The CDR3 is CASSWRGGDVQFF. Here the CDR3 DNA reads TGTGCCAGCAGCTGGAGGGGCGGGGATGTGCAGTTCTTC.